This T cell receptor beta chain comes out of a study of CD8 T cells in ankylosing spondylitis. The CDR3 totals 14 residues. Trimming cost V 6 bases and J 1 base, with 12 bases left between them. CDR1 is MNHEY, CDR2 SMNVEV, per germline (reference sequence). Study conclusions and caveats: Made up of eight highly homologous variants, a TCR beta motif appeared characteristic of ankylosing spondylitis blood.

On this clonotype itself: Its antigen is undetermined.

Via MiXCR, TCRdb re-called the 5' RACE reads, giving one row per CDR3 protein. The sample lists 250,000 to 350,000 distinct CDR3 sequences, less than 25% occurring once. The source of this sequence is a female donor with ankylosing spondylitis or in good health (not recorded which). The chain couples TRBV27 to TRBJ2-5, with a weak D call TRBD1 (6 bases). The sequencing input was blood, either unsorted or a sorted T cell fraction (not recorded which). The CDR3: CASSSRTAQETQYF. Here the CDR3 DNA reads TGTGCCAGCAGCTCTAGGACAGCCCAAGAGACCCAGTACTTC.